This T cell receptor beta chain was identified in a study of blood T cell repertoires in COVID-19. In the original analysis: Amplified reference gene primers provided the basis for estimating nucleated cell counts. Profiled with immunoSEQ multiplex PCR; TCRdb holds only in-frame clones, not every one. The DNA was the basis for D and trimming; V, J and clone size are from that table. The sample gives 350,000 or so clones, 90% of which show up once; around 6.3% is in the top ten. CDR3 length: 15 residues. Trimming left V 0 bases short and J 0 bases short, with 8 bases between. Looked up from germline, CDR1 is MNHEY and CDR2 is SVGAGI.

The TCR was taken from a man aged 18 to 30 with active or convalescent COVID-19. The rearrangement links TRBV6-5 to TRBJ1-2; TRBD1 is a possible D gene (5 bases). Input material: peripheral blood. CDR3 bases: TGTGCCAGCAGTTACTCCCCGACAGCTAACTATGGCTACACCTTC. Encoded protein: CASSYSPTANYGYTF.